This T cell receptor beta chain appears in the sequencing data of a study of shared clonotypes between healthy human individuals. The germline V and J ends were trimmed by 6 bases and 5 bases, with 19 bases remaining between them. The CDR3 spans 15 residues. Germline loops: CDR1 MDHEN, CDR2 SYDVKM. Selected positively for CCR7 and CD45RO-negative, naive CD8 cells excluded terminally differentiated effector memory CD45RA+ cells. Only in-frame clones appear in the TCRdb table, and some are missing; sequencing was by immunoSEQ multiplex PCR. The sample includes about 2 million clones, about 95% of them seen just once.

The sequenced material came from naive CD8+ T cells sorted from blood. The chain couples TRBV28 to TRBJ2-5, with D perhaps TRBD1 or TRBD2 (5 bases each). This TCR came from a man aged 18 to 29 in good health. As DNA, the CDR3 is TGTGCCAGCAGATTCTGGGACGGCGGTGGGGAGACCCAGTACTTC. Its translation: CASRFWDGGGETQYF.